A selection of T cell receptor beta chains follows, all from one sample in a study of OX40 agonist ivuxolimab in advanced cancers. Profiling relied on immunoSEQ multiplex PCR, and the TCRdb table lists in-frame clones only, not all of them. This sample has 100,000 to 150,000 clones; around 93% occur once, and the top ten carry over 0.15%. The specimen comprised CD4+ or CD8+ T cells sorted from blood, sampled in a trial of the OX40 agonist ivuxolimab. Receptor source: an adult with an advanced solid tumor such as melanoma, head and neck, liver or kidney cancer. Each CDR3 is given with its conserved first and last residue.

V gene: TRBV7-9
J gene: TRBJ2-2
CDR3 protein: CASSPLGGVTGELFF

V gene: TRBV6-5
J gene: TRBJ2-7
CDR3 protein: CASTLRTYEQYF

V gene: TRBV18
J gene: TRBJ2-3
CDR3 protein: CASSPPWGVDTQYF

V gene: TRBV15
J gene: TRBJ2-7
CDR3 protein: CATSRAGTSGRVEQYF

V gene: TRBV6-5
J gene: TRBJ1-2
CDR3 protein: CASSSEDTRNYGYTF

V gene: TRBV19
J gene: TRBJ2-7
CDR3 protein: CASSPLQHRGTYEQYF

V gene: TRBV7-9
J gene: TRBJ2-7
CDR3 protein: CASTPLHEQYF

V gene: TRBV7-2
J gene: TRBJ2-3
CDR3 protein: CASSFRIGGGTDTQYF

V gene: TRBV7-8
J gene: TRBJ2-7
CDR3 protein: CASSTPGQIPYEQYF

V gene: TRBV19
J gene: TRBJ1-2
CDR3 protein: CASSTTYAPYGYTF

V gene: TRBV7-9
J gene: TRBJ1-4
CDR3 protein: CASSRVQEKLFF

V gene: TRBV5-4
J gene: TRBJ2-7
CDR3 protein: CASSRDRGYEQYF

V gene: TRBV19
J gene: TRBJ1-1
CDR3 protein: CASSMGQWNTEAFF

V gene: TRBV9
J gene: TRBJ2-3
CDR3 protein: CASSSTSGRPPDTQYF

V gene: TRBV5-4
J gene: TRBJ1-1
CDR3 protein: CASSTKPGSITEAFF

V gene: TRBV14
J gene: TRBJ2-5
CDR3 protein: CASSQAGLNPSPETQYF

V gene: TRBV6-6
J gene: TRBJ1-2
CDR3 protein: CASSYLDREGYTF

V gene: TRBV5-5
J gene: TRBJ1-2
CDR3 protein: CASSIVGTGNYGYTF

V gene: TRBV7-8
J gene: TRBJ1-2
CDR3 protein: CASSSSTDRANYGYTF

V gene: TRBV5-4
J gene: TRBJ2-4
CDR3 protein: CASSFGAGLAKNIQYF

V gene: TRBV18
J gene: TRBJ2-1
CDR3 protein: CASSLTSGGANEQFF

V gene: TRBV28
J gene: TRBJ2-7
CDR3 protein: CASNRGAPYEQYF

V gene: TRBV6-5
J gene: TRBJ1-3
CDR3 protein: CASSYGGRGNTIYF

V gene: TRBV5-1
J gene: TRBJ2-3
CDR3 protein: CASSATGTDTQYF

V gene: TRBV6-6
J gene: TRBJ2-7
CDR3 protein: CASIRGQGAGSYEQYF

V gene: TRBV7-3
J gene: TRBJ2-7
CDR3 protein: CASSHSGTGADEQYF

V gene: TRBV7-8
J gene: TRBJ2-1
CDR3 protein: CASSPTSGSYNEQFF

V gene: TRBV14
J gene: TRBJ2-5
CDR3 protein: CASSQGLGGQETQYF

V gene: TRBV6-4
J gene: TRBJ2-5
CDR3 protein: CASSAGVEETQYF

V gene: TRBV7-9
J gene: TRBJ1-2
CDR3 protein: CASSWDNKFHGYTF

V gene: TRBV7-8
J gene: TRBJ2-3
CDR3 protein: CASSPRTVADTQYF

V gene: TRBV20-1
J gene: TRBJ1-4
CDR3 protein: CSAFIGEKLFF

V gene: TRBV5-4
J gene: TRBJ2-5
CDR3 protein: CASSTPRAETTSETQYF

V gene: TRBV5-5
J gene: TRBJ1-4
CDR3 protein: CASSLFSAGGEKLFF

V gene: TRBV10-3
J gene: TRBJ1-1
CDR3 protein: CAIREPGQANTEAFF

V gene: TRBV6-5
J gene: TRBJ1-1
CDR3 protein: CASRKQAVGTEAFF

V gene: TRBV7-2
J gene: TRBJ1-5
CDR3 protein: CASSWTGDQPQHF

V gene: TRBV7-9
J gene: TRBJ1-2
CDR3 protein: CASSLEAVGYTF

V gene: TRBV28
J gene: TRBJ1-3
CDR3 protein: CASSEGFGNTIYF

V gene: TRBV28
J gene: TRBJ1-4
CDR3 protein: CASSRPTGGGGKLFF

V gene: TRBV4-2
J gene: TRBJ2-1
CDR3 protein: CASSQVVPGQGFFNEQFF

V gene: TRBV5-4
J gene: TRBJ2-6
CDR3 protein: CASSPYRDLSGANVLTF

V gene: TRBV4-2
J gene: TRBJ1-2
CDR3 protein: CASSQVSGGANYGYTF

V gene: TRBV28
J gene: TRBJ2-7
CDR3 protein: CASLQGHSYEQYF